The rows below give T cell receptor beta chains drawn from one sample of a study of synovial regulatory T cells in juvenile arthritis. Profiling relied on immunoSEQ multiplex PCR, and the TCRdb table lists in-frame clones only, not all of them. The table for this sample gives more than 7,500 clones. Specimen: Treg cells from blood. These receptors were obtained from a donor younger than 30 with juvenile idiopathic arthritis. Each CDR3 is given with its conserved first and last residue. Expanded clones get a size class; other rows say once, few or many, or leave the size out.

v_call	j_call	clone_size	cdr3_aa
TRBV14	TRBJ1-2	.	CASSQGYGYTF
TRBV4-3	TRBJ1-2	medium-sized	CASSQDHGYGYTF
TRBV6-6	TRBJ2-7	.	CASSLAAGLYEQYF
TRBV18	TRBJ1-1	.	CASSPTNDGLLAFF
TRBV5-1	TRBJ1-3	.	CASSLALSSGNTIYF
TRBV4-1	TRBJ2-1	.	CASSQDFAGSGTPEQFF
TRBV23-1	TRBJ1-3	.	CASTGSGNTIYF
TRBV7-2	TRBJ1-5	.	CASSPRTGTSNQPQHF
TRBV19	TRBJ2-7	.	CASSTGTLYEQYF
TRBV2	TRBJ1-5	.	CASRPDSSNQPQHF
TRBV4-2	TRBJ1-3	.	CASSPRRGSSGNTIYF
TRBV18	TRBJ2-4	.	CASSRENIQYF
TRBV10-3	TRBJ2-1	.	CAINWDRASEQFF
TRBV15	TRBJ1-4	.	CATSRDKGATNEKLFF
TRBV28	TRBJ1-1	.	CASNPTGVNTEAFF
TRBV28	TRBJ1-4	.	CASRSYGPTTGGSREKLFF
TRBV4-2	TRBJ1-2	.	CASSQDRVDLRLYGYTF
TRBV19	TRBJ2-2	.	CASRNTGELFF
TRBV19	TRBJ2-2	.	CASSTLTGELFF
TRBV5-1	TRBJ2-7	.	CASSPQGIYEQYF
TRBV5-1	TRBJ1-4	.	CASRPRATNEKLFF
TRBV6-1	TRBJ2-7	.	CASRLTGGPHEQYF
TRBV27	TRBJ1-6	.	CASSLTGSSYNSPLHF
TRBV6-5	TRBJ1-6	.	CASSYLSLSPLHF
TRBV29-1	TRBJ2-7	.	CSVEARTGGYEQYF
TRBV29-1	TRBJ2-6	.	CSVQPGQGSGANVLTF